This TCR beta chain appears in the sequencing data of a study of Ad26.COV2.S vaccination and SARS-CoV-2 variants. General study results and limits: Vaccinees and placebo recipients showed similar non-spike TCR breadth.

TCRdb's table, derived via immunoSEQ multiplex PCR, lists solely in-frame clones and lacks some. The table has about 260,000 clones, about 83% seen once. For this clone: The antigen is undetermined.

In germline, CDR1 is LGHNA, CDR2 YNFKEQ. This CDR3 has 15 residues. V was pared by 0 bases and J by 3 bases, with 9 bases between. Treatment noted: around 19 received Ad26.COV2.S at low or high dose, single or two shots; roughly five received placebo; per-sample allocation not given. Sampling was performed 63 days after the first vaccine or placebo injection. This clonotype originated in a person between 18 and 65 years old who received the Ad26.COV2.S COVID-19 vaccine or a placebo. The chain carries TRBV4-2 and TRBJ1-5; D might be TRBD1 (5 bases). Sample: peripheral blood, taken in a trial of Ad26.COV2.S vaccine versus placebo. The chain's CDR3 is CASSQDGGNNQPQHF. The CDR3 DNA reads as TGTGCCAGCAGCCAAGATGGGGGTAACAATCAGCCCCAGCATTTT.